This TCR beta chain stems from a study of T cell responses to AZD1222 COVID-19 vaccine. The CDR3 covers 16 residues. Germline V gene sequence: CDR1 SGHAT, CDR2 FQDESV (reference sequence). With 5 bases clipped from V and 1 base from J, the junction kept 9 bases outside the gene matches. Generated by immunoSEQ multiplex PCR, the TCRdb table keeps only in-frame clones and is missing some. The sample lists some 140,000 clones, over 90% occurring once. V and J are TRBV11-1 and TRBJ1-1; 8 positions match TRBD1. Sequences were derived from peripheral blood, sampled on day 0 of AZD1222 vaccination. This clonotype was sampled from an adult in good health. CDR3 coding DNA: TGTGCCAGCAGCCCCGGACAGGGTACAGGGAACACTGAAGCTTTCTTT. Its protein product is CASSPGQGTGNTEAFF.